A selection of T cell receptor beta chains follows, all from one sample in a study of blood T cell repertoires in COVID-19. Clones were read by immunoSEQ multiplex PCR, and TCRdb kept only the in-frame ones, dropping some. The table lists about 52,000 clones, roughly 89% of them singletons. Sequenced sample: peripheral blood. The source is a man in his fifties or sixties with active COVID-19. The CDR3 runs from the conserved cysteine through the conserved F or W. Each record gives: clone size, V gene, D gene, J gene, CDR3 protein, CDR3 DNA. D genes are given only for firm matches. Clone size is not always given. Where it is, it says once, few, many or a class for expanded clones.

clone_size: NA
v_call: TRBV28
d_call: NA
j_call: TRBJ2-3
cdr3_aa: CASSPGNTQYF
cdr3_nt: TGTGCCAGCAGTCCCGGGAATACGCAGTATTTT

clone_size: NA
v_call: TRBV25-1
d_call: NA
j_call: TRBJ2-1
cdr3_aa: CASSELASLTHGSNEQFF
cdr3_nt: TGTGCCAGCAGTGAATTGGCTAGCTTAACCCACGGGAGCAATGAGCAGTTCTTC

clone_size: NA
v_call: TRBV9
d_call: TRBD1
j_call: TRBJ2-7
cdr3_aa: CASSVGQGAYEQYF
cdr3_nt: TGTGCCAGCAGCGTAGGGCAGGGGGCTTACGAGCAGTACTTC

clone_size: once
v_call: TRBV5-5
d_call: NA
j_call: TRBJ2-5
cdr3_aa: CASSTRNQGETQYF
cdr3_nt: TGTGCCAGCAGCACCAGGAACCAGGGAGAGACCCAGTACTTC

clone_size: NA
v_call: TRBV18
d_call: NA
j_call: TRBJ1-1
cdr3_aa: CASSRDTMNTEAFF
cdr3_nt: TGTGCCAGCTCACGGGACACTATGAACACTGAAGCTTTCTTT

clone_size: NA
v_call: TRBV29-1
d_call: TRBD1
j_call: TRBJ2-1
cdr3_aa: CSVEGQLYNEQFF
cdr3_nt: TGCAGCGTTGAGGGACAGTTATACAATGAGCAGTTCTTC

clone_size: NA
v_call: TRBV7-2
d_call: NA
j_call: TRBJ2-3
cdr3_aa: CASSLMLVGAGTDTQYF
cdr3_nt: TGTGCCAGCAGCTTAATGCTGGTGGGAGCCGGCACAGATACGCAGTATTTT

clone_size: NA
v_call: TRBV28
d_call: NA
j_call: TRBJ1-1
cdr3_aa: CASSLYRQEAFF
cdr3_nt: TGTGCCAGCAGTTTGTATCGACAAGAAGCTTTCTTT

clone_size: NA
v_call: TRBV24-1
d_call: TRBD1
j_call: TRBJ1-5
cdr3_aa: CATSEPGTGRGNQPQHF
cdr3_nt: TGTGCCACCAGTGAACCTGGGACAGGAAGGGGCAATCAGCCCCAGCATTTT

clone_size: few
v_call: TRBV5-1
d_call: NA
j_call: TRBJ2-1
cdr3_aa: CASSFGLDEQFF
cdr3_nt: TGCGCCAGCAGCTTCGGACTGGATGAGCAGTTCTTC

clone_size: NA
v_call: TRBV7-9
d_call: TRBD1
j_call: TRBJ2-7
cdr3_aa: CASSLELGDSRLF
cdr3_nt: TGTGCCAGCAGCTTAGAATTGGGGGACAGCCGACTCTTC

clone_size: NA
v_call: TRBV5-1
d_call: TRBD2
j_call: TRBJ2-1
cdr3_aa: CASSLARSGRVLGEQFF
cdr3_nt: TGCGCCAGCAGCTTGGCCCGAAGCGGGAGGGTCCTCGGTGAGCAGTTCTTC

clone_size: NA
v_call: TRBV18
d_call: TRBD1
j_call: TRBJ2-7
cdr3_aa: CASSQTGYGEQYF
cdr3_nt: TGTGCCAGCTCGCAGACAGGGTACGGCGAGCAGTACTTC

clone_size: NA
v_call: TRBV7-2
d_call: TRBD1
j_call: TRBJ1-1
cdr3_aa: CASSLVGTGQGEAFF
cdr3_nt: TGTGCCAGCAGCTTAGTAGGGACAGGACAGGGGGAAGCTTTCTTT

clone_size: NA
v_call: TRBV18
d_call: NA
j_call: TRBJ2-7
cdr3_aa: CASSLHPQGYEQYF
cdr3_nt: TGTGCCAGCTCACTCCATCCCCAGGGGTACGAGCAGTACTTC

clone_size: NA
v_call: TRBV27
d_call: NA
j_call: TRBJ2-3
cdr3_aa: CASNWGVGRRTDTQYF
cdr3_nt: TGTGCCAGCAACTGGGGGGTCGGGCGTCGCACAGATACGCAGTATTTT

clone_size: NA
v_call: TRBV7-9
d_call: TRBD1
j_call: TRBJ2-7
cdr3_aa: CASSPMDRGPEQYF
cdr3_nt: TGTGCCAGCAGCCCCATGGACAGGGGGCCCGAGCAGTACTTC

clone_size: NA
v_call: TRBV24-1
d_call: TRBD2
j_call: TRBJ2-7
cdr3_aa: CATSDGGLAGVAYEQYF
cdr3_nt: TGTGCCACCAGTGACGGGGGACTAGCGGGAGTCGCTTACGAGCAGTACTTC

clone_size: NA
v_call: TRBV12-3/TRBV12-4
d_call: TRBD1
j_call: TRBJ2-7
cdr3_aa: CASSTGGHEQYF
cdr3_nt: TGTGCCAGCAGTACAGGGGGCCACGAGCAGTACTTC

clone_size: NA
v_call: TRBV18
d_call: NA
j_call: TRBJ2-2
cdr3_aa: CASSLEGRGTGELFF
cdr3_nt: TGTGCCAGCTCATTGGAGGGTCGAGGCACCGGGGAGCTGTTTTTT

clone_size: NA
v_call: TRBV4-1
d_call: NA
j_call: TRBJ2-1
cdr3_aa: CASTFGLSSYNEQFF
cdr3_nt: TGCGCCAGCACTTTCGGACTGAGCTCCTACAATGAGCAGTTCTTC

clone_size: NA
v_call: TRBV28
d_call: TRBD2
j_call: TRBJ2-5
cdr3_aa: CATHRSTSGRSQETQYF
cdr3_nt: TGTGCTACCCATCGGAGCACTAGCGGGCGTTCCCAAGAGACCCAGTACTTC

clone_size: NA
v_call: TRBV28
d_call: TRBD2
j_call: TRBJ2-5
cdr3_aa: CASSLSASGSRETQYF
cdr3_nt: TGTGCCAGCAGTTTATCGGCTAGCGGGAGTCGGGAGACCCAGTACTTC

clone_size: NA
v_call: TRBV6-5
d_call: NA
j_call: TRBJ2-7
cdr3_aa: CASSYSIGSPYEQYF
cdr3_nt: TGTGCCAGCAGTTACTCGATCGGGAGTCCCTACGAGCAGTACTTC

clone_size: NA
v_call: TRBV12-3/TRBV12-4
d_call: NA
j_call: TRBJ2-5
cdr3_aa: CASSFAGPETQYF
cdr3_nt: TGTGCCAGCAGTTTTGCAGGGCCAGAGACCCAGTACTTC

clone_size: NA
v_call: TRBV7-2
d_call: TRBD2
j_call: TRBJ2-3
cdr3_aa: CASSLRTSVTDTQYF
cdr3_nt: TGTGCCAGCAGCTTAAGGACTAGCGTCACAGATACGCAGTATTTT

clone_size: NA
v_call: TRBV19
d_call: NA
j_call: TRBJ1-1
cdr3_aa: CASSIQGTMNTEAFF
cdr3_nt: TGTGCCAGTAGTATACAGGGGACTATGAACACTGAAGCTTTCTTT